The 15 T cell receptor beta chains listed next were all sequenced from one sample in a study of T-cell reconstitution after alpha-beta-depleted transplantation in children. The TCRbeta library incorporated unique molecular identifiers. A single record per CDR3 protein comes from TCRdb applying MiXCR to the PCR reads. The data hold about 460,000 distinct CDR3 sequences, with more than 9% observed a single time. Specimen: PBMCs, collected before TCRalphabeta/CD19-depleted stem cell transplant. These receptors all stem from a child aged 2-15 years with inherited bone marrow failure, due to receive a stem cell transplant.

This clonotype has a handful of counts. This rearrangement joins TRBV20-1 to TRBJ2-7; D unclear. Deletions cut 0 bases from V and 4 bases from J, with 16 bases between. The germline V gene has CDR1 DFQATT and CDR2 SNEGSKA (reference sequence). The CDR3 is made up of 15 amino acids. Here the CDR3 reads CSARDRGGLWYEQYF. The CDR3 coding sequence is TGCAGTGCTAGAGATCGAGGCGGCCTCTGGTACGAGCAGTACTTC.

This clonotype was counted at least ten times. The J gene is TRBJ1-5, the V gene TRBV30, with D perhaps matching TRBD1 (5 bases). Germline values: CDR1 GTSNPN, CDR2 SVGIG (reference sequence). This CDR3 region has 15 residues. V was pared by 3 bases and J by 1 base, with 13 bases between. CDR3 in amino acids: CAWSDGGLSNQPQHF. The CDR3 DNA sequence: TGTGCCTGGAGCGACGGGGGACTGAGCAATCAGCCCCAGCATTTT.

The chain carries TRBV6-5 and TRBJ2-4; perhaps TRBD1 as D (5 bases). V was trimmed by 0 bases and J by 6 bases, leaving 18 bases between them. Germline V CDR1 and CDR2: MNHEY, SVGAGI. This CDR3 region has 17 residues. CDR3 sequence reads: CASSYSIGLAGLNIQYF. The CDR3 coding sequence is TGTGCCAGCAGTTACTCGATCGGGTTGGCAGGGTTAAACATTCAGTACTTC.

In its sample, this clonotype was seen many times. This sequence joins TRBV7-2 and TRBJ2-3; a weak D match, TRBD1 (6 bases). This CDR3 is 15 amino acids long. The germline V gene has CDR1 SGHTA and CDR2 FQGNSA. Trimming removed 1 base from V and 2 bases from J, with 10 bases in between. The CDR3 coding sequence is TGTGCCAGCAGCTTAGTGGGGACACTCACAGATACGCAGTATTTT. Its protein is CASSLVGTLTDTQYF.

This clonotype was detected ten times or more. This sequence joins TRBV27 and TRBJ2-1, with D tentatively TRBD1 or TRBD2 (6 bases each). V lost 8 bases to trimming and J lost 7 bases, with 12 bases between them. The CDR3 is 12 amino acids. Germline CDR1 MNHEY, CDR2 SMNVEV (reference sequence). DNA for the CDR3: TGTGCCAGCTCGGGGGCAAAAAATGAGCAGTTCTTC. Translation: CASSGAKNEQFF.

The J gene is TRBJ2-5, the V gene TRBV4-2; TRBD1 matches at 9 bases. Germline V gene sequence: CDR1 LGHNA, CDR2 YNFKEQ. Losses at the gene ends were 4 bases for V and 4 bases for J; bases not matched to a gene: 7. CDR3 length equals 15 residues. The CDR3 region has the DNA TGTGCCAGCAGCCGCAACACGGGACAGGGAGAGACCCAGTACTTC. Its protein product is CASSRNTGQGETQYF.

This clonotype appeared many times. The rearrangement uses TRBV5-6 and TRBJ1-1, with D possibly TRBD1 on 5 matching bases. The V gene's germline CDR1 is SGHDT and CDR2 YYEEEE. The germline V and J ends were trimmed by 4 bases and 0 bases, with 19 bases remaining between them. The CDR3 is 17 residues long. CDR3 sequence: CASSRFISTELNTEAFF. The CDR3 coding sequence is TGTGCCAGCAGCCGCTTCATTTCGACAGAACTGAACACTGAAGCTTTCTTT.

The rearrangement links TRBV27 to TRBJ1-5; D is unclear. This CDR3 is 13 amino acids long. The V end lost 3 bases, the J end lost 7 bases, and 10 bases lay between the germline ends. Germline CDR1 is MNHEY and CDR2 is SMNVEV (reference sequence). CDR3 region: CASSFAGKQPQHF. The CDR3 region has the DNA TGTGCCAGCAGTTTTGCTGGAAAGCAGCCCCAGCATTTT.

Ten or more counts support this clonotype. The J gene is TRBJ2-7, the V gene TRBV9; D ambiguous. The ends were cut back, 2 bases at V and 6 bases at J, with 6 bases in the middle. Germline-derived CDR1 and CDR2 are SGDLS and YYNGEE. This CDR3 has 11 residues. DNA for the CDR3: TGTGCCAGCAGCGTTGACGGCGAGCAGTACTTC. It yields the protein CASSVDGEQYF.

The chain carries TRBV14 and TRBJ1-1; D is perhaps TRBD1 (6 bases). Trimming took off 1 base at V and 2 bases at J, with 11 bases between the two ends. Germline lookup yields CDR1 SGHDN and CDR2 FVKESK. The CDR3 totals 15 residues. The CDR3 is CASSQADGTNTEAFF. The DNA for the CDR3 is TGTGCCAGCAGCCAAGCCGACGGGACAAACACTGAAGCTTTCTTT.

This clonotype has at least ten counts. The rearrangement links TRBV29-1 to TRBJ1-2; D possibly corresponds to TRBD1 (6 bases). The CDR3 has 11 amino acids. The germline V gene encodes CDR1 SQVTM and CDR2 ANQGSEA. Trimming shortened V by 7 bases and J by 3 bases, and 9 bases separated the two germline ends. CDR3 DNA: TGCAGCGCCCGACAGGACTATGGCTACACCTTC. Translated: CSARQDYGYTF.

The chain recombines TRBV20-1 with TRBJ2-1; D not certain. V lost 5 bases and J lost 8, with 13 bases in between. The CDR3 spans 12 residues. Germline CDR1 DFQATT, CDR2 SNEGSKA (reference sequence). CDR3 residues: CSASGRVDEQFF. The DNA for the CDR3 is TGCAGTGCTTCCGGACGGGTTGATGAGCAGTTCTTC.

The chain links TRBV7-2 to TRBJ2-3; the D gene is possibly TRBD2 (5 bases). Deletions cut 2 bases from V and 0 bases from J, with 9 bases between. The V gene's germline CDR1 is SGHTA and CDR2 FQGNSA. There are 15 residues in the CDR3. CDR3 loop: CASSLISGSTDTQYF. DNA of the CDR3: TGTGCCAGCAGCTTAATAAGCGGTAGCACAGATACGCAGTATTTT.

The table lists this clonotype with many counts. The V and J genes are TRBV5-1 and TRBJ2-7; no reliable D call. The CDR3 contains 14 residues. The ends were cut back, 1 base at V and 5 bases at J, with 13 bases in the middle. Germline CDR1 reads SGHRS; CDR2 reads YFSETQ. The CDR3 bases are TGCGCCAGCAGCTTGTCGGAGACCCGCGACGAGCAGTACTTC. Translated: CASSLSETRDEQYF. The whole variable domain, filled in from reference TRBV5-1 and TRBJ2-7, reads KAGVTQTPRYLIKTRGQQVTLSCSPISGHRSVSWYQQTPGQGLQFLFEYFSETQRNKGNFPGRFSGRQFSNSRSEMNVSTLELGDSALYLCASSLSETRDEQYFGPGTRLTVT.

This clonotype was seen at least ten times. This rearrangement joins TRBV20-1 to TRBJ2-2; 9 bases are a match to TRBD2. Germline V gives CDR1 DFQATT, CDR2 SNEGSKA (reference sequence). The CDR3 loop spans 15 amino acids. V shed 5 bases and J 5 bases; nucleotides not matched to a gene: 9. For the CDR3, the DNA is TGCAGTGCTCGTCATCTAGCGGGACCAACCGGGGAGCTGTTTTTT. Translating it yields CSARHLAGPTGELFF.